Listed below are T cell receptor beta chains from one sample, sequenced in a study of T-cell memory formation after mild COVID-19. Each CDR3 protein is one row after TCRdb ran MiXCR on the 5' RACE reads. Among 150,000 to 200,000 distinct CDR3 sequences listed, 20% to 25% were seen once. Sequenced input: PBMCs or a T cell subset sorted from them (not recorded which). The origin of the receptors is an adult woman who had mild COVID-19 (a few samples of this study predate the infection). Cell type and time point are not known. The CDR3 runs from the conserved cysteine through the conserved F or W. The D gene is left open where the match is weak.

v_call,j_call,d_call,cdr3_aa
TRBV6-1,TRBJ2-7,.,CASSEYTSYEQYF
TRBV9,TRBJ1-1,.,CASSVAAGDAEAFF
TRBV6-6,TRBJ1-1,.,CASSYTRGTEAFF
TRBV16,TRBJ1-1,.,CASSQSGTSYTEAFF
TRBV7-3,TRBJ2-3,.,CASSKVEKRDTDTQYF
TRBV7-9,TRBJ2-5,.,CASSLKGWETQYF
TRBV20-1,TRBJ2-2,TRBD2,CSARVAGGPGELFF
TRBV10-3,TRBJ2-3,TRBD2,CAATSGSVLTDTQYF
TRBV20-1,TRBJ2-1,TRBD2,CSAKGVASGDHNEQFF
TRBV7-6,TRBJ2-2,.,CASSSGLNTGELFF
TRBV28,TRBJ1-5,.,CASSLLAELQPQHF
TRBV7-9,TRBJ2-1,TRBD1,CASSTGQGLYEQFF
TRBV4-3,TRBJ2-7,.,CASSQDRGGTTYEQYF
TRBV7-2,TRBJ1-6,TRBD1,CASSLTFPGQDNSPLHF
TRBV24-1,TRBJ1-1,.,CATSDKPNTEAFF
TRBV5-4,TRBJ2-3,TRBD2,CASSFLAGGPRTDTQYF
TRBV7-2,TRBJ2-5,.,CASSLAQGVLETQYF
TRBV11-3,TRBJ1-1,TRBD1,CASSDTSGGTEAFF
TRBV12-3/TRBV12-4,TRBJ1-1,TRBD1,CASSWTGNTEAFF
TRBV2,TRBJ2-2,.,CANGAGDTGELFF
TRBV7-8,TRBJ2-3,TRBD2,CASTLLAGGRSTDTQYF
TRBV7-9,TRBJ2-1,.,CASSFVGPGDEQFF
TRBV5-6,TRBJ2-3,.,CASSSGNAHTQYF
TRBV6-4,TRBJ2-2,TRBD2,CASAAGGSNTGELFF
TRBV6-5,TRBJ2-3,TRBD2,CASSYPASGTDTQYF
TRBV29-1,TRBJ2-1,.,CSIAGGNEQFF
TRBV19,TRBJ1-1,.,CASSTVGTSNTEAFF
TRBV12-3/TRBV12-4,TRBJ1-5,TRBD1,CASSSQADRGQPQHF
TRBV5-1,TRBJ1-2,.,CASSFGEQYGYTF
TRBV13,TRBJ2-1,.,CASSQGYPYNEQFF
TRBV7-2,TRBJ1-1,.,CASSFPTWGEAFF